Sequencing of this T cell receptor (beta chain) was carried out in a study of shared clonotypes between healthy human individuals. Notes on the study in general: Clonotype sharing among donors, it was expected, would be affected by sequencing depth. Inspection by rarefaction showed sorted-subset sequencing to be incomplete despite large depth. What limited the represented genetic and exposure-history diversity was the small number of donors.

This table comes from immunoSEQ multiplex PCR, and its TCRdb copy is limited to in-frame clones, with some not included. The table includes about 700,000 clones, approximately 74% detected once. This clone turned up a few times. Its antigen is undetermined. CDR1 and CDR2 (germline): SGHRS, YFSETQ. The CDR3 has 17 amino acids. V was clipped by 1 base and J by 7 bases, with 20 bases between them. Nashville, Tennessee was home to all donors, who were Caucasian adults. The sample was memory CD4+ T cells sorted from blood. Described subset: CD45RA-negative fraction. This TCR was sampled from a woman aged 25-40 years in good health. The chain employs TRBV5-1 and TRBJ1-4, with D perhaps matching TRBD1 (6 bases). CDR3 nucleotides: TGCGCCAGCAGCTTGAGGGCGGGGGGCAATGTAGGTGAAAAACTGTTTTTT. Its translation is CASSLRAGGNVGEKLFF.